This paragraph covers one TCR beta chain sequence. No antigen is known for it. This sample is part of a study of T cell responses to AZD1222 COVID-19 vaccine. Study-level results: Close to half of spike-specific TCRs reportedly recognize unmutated variant regions. Seropositive status at baseline applied to only 5 to 7 AZD1222 recipients.

The CDR3 consists of 14 residues. V was shortened by 2 bases and J by 3 bases, with 7 bases between the two germline ends. Germline-derived CDR1 and CDR2 are SSHAT and FNYEAQ (reference sequence). Sequenced by immunoSEQ multiplex PCR; TCRdb stores in-frame clones only, minus some. This sample has 130,000 or so clones, with about 93% found just once. Source: peripheral blood, taken 28 days after the second dose of the MenACWY control vaccine. The V and J genes are TRBV7-7 and TRBJ2-2, with D hard to call. The TCR comes from an adult who received the MenACWY meningococcal vaccine as a control. The CDR3, as DNA: TGTGCCAGCAGCTTAAACAGTGACACCGGGGAGCTGTTTTTT. Translated: CASSLNSDTGELFF. Together with reference TRBV7-7 and TRBJ2-2, the CDR3 gives the full variable domain: GAGVSQSPRYKVTKRGQDVTLRCDPISSHATLYWYQQALGQGPEFLTYFNYEAQPDKSGLPSDRFSAERPEGSISTLTIQRTEQRDSAMYRCASSLNSDTGELFFGEGSRLTVL.